This T cell receptor beta chain was identified during a study of T cells in Graves' hyperthyroidism and ophthalmopathy. Each patient was aged 18 to 65 and had newly diagnosed hyperthyroidism of under 2 months' duration. Clinical symptoms, serum thyroxine, TRAb, thyroid ultrasound and orbital computed tomography informed diagnoses. The study collected blood at first hyperthyroidism diagnosis, before any ophthalmopathy symptoms arose. Researchers amplified the TCR beta CDR3 regions from RNA transcripts. Initially, a first-round RT-PCR of the TCR CDR3 employed the HTBI primer set. One entry per CDR3 protein results from TCRdb running MiXCR on the multiplex PCR reads. The sample lists a few hundred thousand distinct CDR3 sequences, more than 11% occurring once. From germline, CDR1 is LNHDA and CDR2 SQIVND (reference sequence). The V segment lost 3 bases and the J segment 1 base; nucleotides outside the gene matches: 1. This CDR3 is 15 amino acids long.

Source material: blood. The genes are TRBV19 and TRBJ2-2; TRBD2 matches 8 bases. The source is a woman between 25 and 40 years old with Graves' hyperthyroidism that later progressed to Graves' ophthalmopathy. The CDR3 loop is CASSMGTRNTGELFF. CDR3 nucleotide sequence: TGTGCCAGTAGTATGGGGACTAGGAACACCGGGGAGCTGTTTTTT.